This T cell receptor beta chain comes out of a study of blood T cell repertoires in COVID-19. Whole-study context: Nucleic acid was either cDNA or gDNA, and it came from T cells, B-cell-depleted T cells, or PBMCs.

Deletions cut 3 bases from V and 2 bases from J, with 20 bases between. CDR1 and CDR2 from the germline V gene are MGHRA and YSYEKL. The CDR3 has 18 amino acids. Only in-frame clones appear in the TCRdb table, and some are missing; sequencing was by immunoSEQ multiplex PCR. The data hold hundreds of thousands of clones, with roughly 89% observed a single time. Sequences were obtained from PBMCs or T cells enriched from blood (not recorded which). The gene calls are TRBV4-1 and TRBJ2-4; D ambiguous. The sequence was obtained from a man aged 60 to 75 who had recovered from COVID-19. The CDR3 nucleotides are TGCGCCAGCAGCCACCTACCCCTAGAGGCTGAATCCAAAAACATTCAGTACTTC. Its protein product is CASSHLPLEAESKNIQYF.